The 17 T cell receptor beta chains presented below share a single source sample, sequenced in a study of blood T cell repertoires in COVID-19. Sequenced by immunoSEQ multiplex PCR; TCRdb stores in-frame clones only, minus some. The sample holds 180,000 or so clones, approximately 85% seen once. Sequences were obtained from peripheral blood. These receptors all come from a human donor with active or convalescent COVID-19. The donor label of this sample is uncertain.

CDR3 loop: CASRSWAGGTQYF. The CDR3 DNA sequence: TGTGCCAGCAGGTCGTGGGCGGGAGGTACGCAGTATTTT. The chain is built from TRBV12-3 or TRBV12-4 and TRBJ2-3; 8 bases line up with TRBD2. The length of the CDR3 is 13 residues. Trimming took 6 bases from V and 8 from J; bases not matched to a gene: 7.

The chain has TRBV5-1 and TRBJ2-2; 9 bases align to TRBD2. The CDR3 runs 20 residues. V was clipped by 6 bases and J by 0 bases; unmatched bases: 18. Per the germline V gene, CDR1 is SGHRS and CDR2 is YFSETQ. The CDR3 DNA reads as TGCGCCAGCATGGTTAGCGGGAGCTCGAACGATAGGTCGAACACCGGGGAGCTGTTTTTT. The encoded protein is CASMVSGSSNDRSNTGELFF.

The V gene is TRBV9, the J gene TRBJ2-1, with D perhaps matching TRBD2 (5 bases). V lost 3 bases to trimming and J lost 6 bases, with 7 bases between them. This CDR3 contains 12 residues. Germline CDR1 SGDLS, CDR2 YYNGEE. The CDR3 DNA reads as TGTGCCAGCAGCGACACTAGCAATGAGCAGTTCTTC. Its protein is CASSDTSNEQFF.

The chain carries TRBV3-1 (or the pseudogene TRBV3-2) and TRBJ1-2; 8 positions match TRBD1. J lost 2 bases, V lost 7 bases, and 3 bases had no gene match. The CDR3 contains 13 residues. Germline V CDR1 and CDR2: LGHDT, YNNKEL (reference sequence). The chain's CDR3 is CASTRTGNYGYTF. As DNA, the CDR3 is TGTGCCAGCACCAGGACAGGGAACTATGGCTACACCTTC.

The V gene is TRBV6-5, the J gene TRBJ2-7, with D possibly matching TRBD1 (6 bases). The V end lost 7 bases, the J end lost 7 bases, and 14 bases lay between the germline ends. The CDR3 has 12 amino acids. CDR1 MNHEY and CDR2 SVGAGI come from the germline V gene. CDR3 nucleotide sequence: TGTGCCAGCACTCAGTCAAGGGGGGAGCAGTACTTC. It specifies CASTQSRGEQYF.

The chain combines TRBV19 with TRBJ2-1; TRBD1 matches 10 bases. Germline V lookup: CDR1 LNHDA, CDR2 SQIVND (reference sequence). CDR3 length: 15 residues. Unmatched junction bases numbered 15, after V lost 5 bases and J lost 14 bases. The CDR3: CASSPDRGRVKGEFF. In DNA form, the CDR3 reads TGTGCCAGTAGTCCCGACAGGGGGCGAGTGAAAGGGGAGTTCTTC.

This clone was observed a single time. V usage is TRBV7-9 and J usage is TRBJ2-1, with D tentatively TRBD1 (6 bases). CDR1 is SEHNR, CDR2 FQNEAQ, per germline (reference sequence). V gave up 5 bases and J gave up 4 bases, with 12 bases separating them. The CDR3 runs 14 residues. CDR3 sequence (DNA): TGTGCCAGCAGCCCCTGGCAGGGGTACAATGAGCAGTTCTTC. The encoded protein is CASSPWQGYNEQFF. Full variable domain (outside the CDR3, taken from reference TRBV7-9 and TRBJ2-1): DTGVSQNPRHKITKRGQNVTFRCDPISEHNRLYWYRQTLGQGPEFLTYFQNEAQLEKSRLLSDRFSAERPKGSFSTLEIQRTEQGDSAMYLCASSPWQGYNEQFFGPGTRLTVL.

This chain links TRBV3-1 (or the pseudogene TRBV3-2) with TRBJ1-2, with 8 bases aligning to TRBD1. Germline V gives CDR1 LGHDT, CDR2 YNNKEL (reference sequence). The CDR3 runs 16 residues. The ends lost 4 bases at V and 2 bases at J; junction bases unmatched: 9. CDR3 protein: CASSPLSRTGNYGYTF. The CDR3 coding sequence is TGTGCCAGCAGCCCCCTCTCTCGGACAGGGAACTATGGCTACACCTTC.

The chain couples TRBV9 to TRBJ2-1, with TRBD2 matching 8 bases. Germline V gene sequence: CDR1 SGDLS, CDR2 YYNGEE. J gave up 9 bases and V 2 bases, and 10 bases lay outside the gene matches. This CDR3 region has 15 residues. The CDR3 spells CASSVPSGSFSEQFF. The CDR3 DNA is TGTGCCAGCAGCGTCCCGAGCGGGAGCTTTAGTGAGCAGTTCTTC.

This chain links TRBV5-1 with TRBJ1-2, with D possibly TRBD1 on 5 matching bases. The V and J ends lost 4 bases and 5 bases respectively, with 18 bases between them. Germline CDR1 SGHRS, CDR2 YFSETQ. This CDR3 is built from 15 residues. The CDR3 loop reads CASSTATGGTYGYTF. The CDR3 DNA follows: TGCGCCAGCAGCACCGCTACAGGTGGGACTTATGGCTACACCTTC.

The chain links TRBV13 to TRBJ1-3, with D uncertain. V lost 2 bases to trimming and J lost 1 base, with 18 bases between them. Germline CDR1 is PRHDT and CDR2 is FYEKMQ (reference sequence). The CDR3 spans 18 residues. The CDR3 DNA is TGTGCCAGCAGCTTATCCTACACCAGAGGGTTGTCTGGAAACACCATATATTTT. Translating it yields CASSLSYTRGLSGNTIYF.

The rearrangement uses TRBV4-3 and TRBJ2-1; D possibly corresponds to TRBD1 (6 bases). The CDR3 covers 16 residues. Germline CDR1 and CDR2: LGHNA and YSLEER. Trimming cost V 0 bases and J 0 bases, with 9 bases left between them. CDR3 nucleotides: TGCGCCAGCAGCCAAGAGCCCAGGGGCTCCTACAATGAGCAGTTCTTC. It translates to CASSQEPRGSYNEQFF.

The genes are TRBV11-1 and TRBJ2-5; 8 nucleotides agree with TRBD2. The CDR3 loop spans 16 amino acids. V gave up 4 bases and J gave up 3 bases; unmatched junction bases: 10. Germline V gene sequence: CDR1 SGHAT, CDR2 FQDESV (reference sequence). This chain's CDR3 is CASSSTSSGLKETQYF. DNA of the CDR3: TGTGCCAGCAGCTCAACTTCTAGCGGGCTAAAAGAGACCCAGTACTTC. The entire variable domain, with the rest obtained from reference TRBV11-1 and TRBJ2-5, is as follows: EAEVAQSPRYKITEKSQAVAFWCDPISGHATLYWYRQILGQGPELLVQFQDESVVDDSQLPKDRFSAERLKGVDSTLKIQPAELGDSAMYLCASSSTSSGLKETQYFGPGTRLLVL.

V gene TRBV28 combines with J gene TRBJ1-6; D gene ambiguous. The CDR3 extends over 15 amino acids. Germline loops: CDR1 MDHEN, CDR2 SYDVKM. Trimming took off 3 bases at V and 0 bases at J, with 6 bases between the two ends. CDR3 loop: CASSLGSSYNSPLHF. The CDR3 nucleotides read TGTGCCAGCAGTTTGGGGAGCTCCTATAATTCACCCCTCCACTTT.

The V and J genes are TRBV2 and TRBJ1-2; the D is unclear. This CDR3 has 11 amino acids. Trimming took off 4 bases at V and 13 bases at J, with 13 bases between the two ends. In germline, CDR1 is SNHLY, CDR2 FYNNEI. CDR3 protein: CASSVASTGTF. CDR3 sequence (DNA): TGTGCCAGCAGTGTAGCAAGCACGGGCACCTTC.

The gene calls are TRBV7-9 and TRBJ1-5, with D possibly being TRBD1 (5 bases). The ends were cut back, 5 bases at V and 7 bases at J, with 18 bases in the middle. The CDR3 contains 15 residues. In germline, CDR1 is SEHNR, CDR2 FQNEAQ (reference sequence). The DNA of the CDR3 is TGTGCCAGCAGCCCCAGAGGCGGGGGAGAACAGCCCCAGCATTTT. Translating gives CASSPRGGGEQPQHF. Supplemented by reference TRBV7-9 and TRBJ1-5, the full variable domain reads DTGVSQNPRHKITKRGQNVTFRCDPISEHNRLYWYRQTLGQGPEFLTYFQNEAQLEKSRLLSDRFSAERPKGSFSTLEIQRTEQGDSAMYLCASSPRGGGEQPQHFGDGTRLSIL.

The chain carries TRBV6-5 and TRBJ1-1, with a possible D match to TRBD1 (5 bases). Germline values: CDR1 MNHEY, CDR2 SVGAGI. CDR3 length equals 16 residues. Trimming left V 2 bases short and J 4 bases short, with 17 bases between. CDR3 sequence (DNA): TGTGCCAGCAGTTACCGCTCTCGACAGAGACCCACTGAAGCTTTCTTT. Residues: CASSYRSRQRPTEAFF.